This TCR beta chain was profiled in a study of cytomegalovirus exposure and HLA in healthy donors. At the level of the study: Approximately 180 million T cells yielded approximately 100 million unique TCR beta sequences, as an earlier analysis found. Study-wide points: Excluded: some indistinguishable V segments such as TRBV6-2 and TRBV6-3. TCR beta V- and J-gene trimming was later associated with a missense DCLRE1C variant. It was reported that the classifier diagnosed cytomegalovirus status with high specificity and sensitivity in both the original and validation cohorts.

The PCR used 60 Vbeta and 13 Jbeta primers. Assay: immunoSEQ multiplex PCR; the TCRdb copy retains only in-frame clones and omits some. The profile shows roughly 150,000 clones, 76% of them singletons. A remark on this clone: Its antigen remains unknown.

The V end was cut by 2 bases, the J end by 2 bases, with 13 bases between. Germline lookup yields CDR1 SGHVS and CDR2 FQNEAQ. This CDR3 contains 15 residues. This clonotype was obtained from a male donor in good health and CMV-seronegative. The chain recombines TRBV7-8 with TRBJ2-7; TRBD2 might be the D (6 bases). Input material: PBMCs. In nucleotides, the CDR3 is TGTGCCAGCAGCTTAATGGGGGGTGTAACCTACGAGCAGTACTTC. Protein sequence: CASSLMGGVTYEQYF.